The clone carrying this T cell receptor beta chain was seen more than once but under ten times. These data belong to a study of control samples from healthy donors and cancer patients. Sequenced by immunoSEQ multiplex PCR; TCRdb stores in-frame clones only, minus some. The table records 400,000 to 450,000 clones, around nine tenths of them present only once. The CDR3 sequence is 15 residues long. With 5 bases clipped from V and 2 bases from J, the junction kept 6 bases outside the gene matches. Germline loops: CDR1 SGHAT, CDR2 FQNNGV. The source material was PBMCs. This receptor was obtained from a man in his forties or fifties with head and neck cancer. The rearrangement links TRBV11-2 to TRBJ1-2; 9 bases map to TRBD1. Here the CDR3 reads CASSSRTGANYGYTF. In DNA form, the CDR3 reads TGTGCCAGCAGCAGCCGGACAGGGGCAAACTATGGCTACACCTTC.